This entry concerns a single TCR beta chain. Its specificity is unknown. The sample originates from a study of neoadjuvant nivolumab and ipilimumab in lung cancer. Study-level results: Only two of four nivolumab-treated tumors gained richness and clonality by surgery. Pathologic regression was not significantly tied to TCR clonality. Blood richness before therapy tracked richness in tumors resected after neoadjuvant therapy.

TCRdb's copy holds only in-frame clones and misses some; the assay was immunoSEQ multiplex PCR. Among 10,000 to 15,000 clones listed, roughly 95% were seen once. Trimming cost V 3 bases and J 0 bases; bases outside gene matches: 10. The germline gives CDR1 SGHDT, CDR2 YYEEEE. The CDR3 runs to 18 residues. The receptor was isolated from an adult with non-small cell lung cancer. Material: peripheral blood, obtained after neoadjuvant nivolumab, alone or with ipilimumab, at or shortly before surgery. The chain links TRBV5-6 to TRBJ1-5, with 9 bases fitting TRBD1. CDR3 nucleotide sequence: TGTGCCAGCAGCTATACGCGACAGGGGGTAACTAGCAATCAGCCCCAGCATTTT. Protein sequence: CASSYTRQGVTSNQPQHF.